The 15 T cell receptor beta chains listed next were all sequenced from one sample in a study of T cells in Graves' hyperthyroidism and ophthalmopathy. The investigators amplified TCR beta CDR3 regions from RNA transcripts. When the TCR CDR3 underwent first-round RT-PCR, the HTBI primer set was used. From the multiplex PCR reads, TCRdb called clonotypes with MiXCR, one entry per CDR3 protein. Here the sample spans about 400,000 distinct CDR3 sequences, roughly 13% being singletons. The sample was blood. The source of these receptors is a woman under 30 with Graves' hyperthyroidism.

This clonotype was detected ten times or more. V gene TRBV30 combines with J gene TRBJ2-2; no definite D call. Germline loops: CDR1 GTSNPN, CDR2 SVGIG (reference sequence). Trimming shortened V by 6 bases and J by 0 bases, and 8 bases separated the two germline ends. The CDR3 consists of 13 residues. CDR3 amino acids: CACQTSNTGELFF. CDR3 in DNA: TGTGCCTGTCAGACATCGAACACCGGGGAGCTGTTTTTT.

Only a few counts were recorded for this clonotype. The chain employs TRBV18 and TRBJ1-6; 7 positions match TRBD1. V shed 4 bases and J 14 bases; nucleotides not matched to a gene: 11. Germline CDR1 and CDR2: KGHSH and LQKENI. This CDR3 region has 14 residues. The CDR3 coding sequence is TGTGCCAGCTCACTCGGACAGGCTGAAAATACCCTCCACTTT. It is translated as CASSLGQAENTLHF.

This chain links TRBV4-1 with TRBJ2-3; D assignment may be TRBD1 or TRBD2 (5 bases each). Germline CDR1 is MGHRA and CDR2 is YSYEKL. The V end lost 1 base, the J end lost 4 bases, and 15 bases lay between the germline ends. The CDR3 sequence is 16 residues long. Here the CDR3 DNA reads TGCGCCAGCAGCCAAGGCCCTCACCAGGGAGCAGATACGCAGTATTTT. Translating gives CASSQGPHQGADTQYF.

Remarks on this clonotype: A single base separates this from a much larger clone, so it may be a read error. This chain links TRBV30 with TRBJ2-1; 7 nucleotides align to TRBD1. Unmatched junction bases numbered 4, after V lost 3 bases and J lost 2 bases. This CDR3 is 14 amino acids long. Germline values: CDR1 GTSNPN, CDR2 SVGIG (reference sequence). The CDR3 nucleotides are TGTGCCTGGAGCCGGGACAGTGCCTACAATGAGCAGTTCTTC. Its translation is CAWSRDSAYNEQFF.

J is TRBJ1-2 and V is TRBV20-1, with a possible D match to TRBD1 (6 bases). The CDR3 extends over 14 amino acids. Germline V lookup: CDR1 DFQATT, CDR2 SNEGSKA (reference sequence). The V end was cut by 3 bases, the J end by 2 bases, with 13 bases between. For the CDR3, the DNA is TGCAGTGCTAGCGCGGGGGGGCGGAACTATGGCTACACCTTC. Its protein product is CSASAGGRNYGYTF.

Ten or more counts support this clonotype. The rearrangement uses TRBV30 and TRBJ1-1; D may be TRBD1 (5 bases). Looked up from germline, CDR1 is GTSNPN and CDR2 is SVGIG (reference sequence). The V and J ends lost 3 bases and 6 bases respectively, with 11 bases between them. This CDR3 has 12 amino acids. CDR3 residues: CAWSQGTAEAFF. The CDR3 DNA is TGTGCCTGGAGCCAGGGTACTGCTGAAGCTTTCTTT.

The table lists this clonotype with many counts. The rearrangement links TRBV14 to TRBJ2-1; 8 positions match TRBD2. This CDR3 has 18 residues. Germline assignment: CDR1 SGHDN and CDR2 FVKESK. The ends lost 2 bases at V and 1 base at J; junction bases unmatched: 10. The CDR3, as DNA: TGTGCCAGCAGCCAAATCCCCTTCGCGGGAGGATCCTACAATGAGCAGTTCTTC. Translated: CASSQIPFAGGSYNEQFF.

This clonotype has just a few counts. The chain is built from TRBV9 and TRBJ2-3; D gene unclear. The V and J ends lost 0 bases and 2 bases respectively, with 10 bases between them. This CDR3 is built from 15 residues. Germline V gene data show CDR1 as SGDLS and CDR2 as YYNGEE. The CDR3 nucleotides are TGTGCCAGCAGCGTAGGTGTCGGGCCCACAGATACGCAGTATTTT. Translating gives CASSVGVGPTDTQYF.

This clonotype has a handful of counts. The chain recombines TRBV4-1 with TRBJ1-1; 7 positions agree with TRBD1. Germline lookup yields CDR1 MGHRA and CDR2 YSYEKL. Trimming removed 5 bases from V and 2 bases from J; junction bases left unmatched: 11. The CDR3 covers 16 residues. CDR3 in DNA: TGCGCCAGCAGCGAGACAGGGTTGTGGGGTAACACTGAAGCTTTCTTT. Its protein product is CASSETGLWGNTEAFF.

This clonotype was observed a handful of times. This chain uses TRBV7-2 with TRBJ1-2; 8 nucleotides agree with TRBD1. V shed 4 bases and J 5 bases; nucleotides not matched to a gene: 9. Germline V CDR1 and CDR2: SGHTA, FQGNSA. The CDR3 has 15 amino acids. The CDR3 nucleotides read TGTGCCAGCAGCTCCCCCGGGAGGACAGGGTATGGCTACACCTTC. It specifies CASSSPGRTGYGYTF.

This clonotype was seen at least ten times. This rearrangement joins TRBV3-1 to TRBJ2-7; 7 nucleotides line up with TRBD1. Trimming at V came to 2 bases and at J to 2 bases, leaving 3 bases not matched to a gene. Germline assignment: CDR1 LGHDT and CDR2 YNNKEL (reference sequence). The CDR3 loop spans 14 amino acids. The CDR3 nucleotides read TGTGCCAGCAGCCAAAGGGACAGAACCTACGAGCAGTACTTC. It is translated as CASSQRDRTYEQYF.

This clonotype showed up many times. The chain couples TRBV11-2 to TRBJ2-7; 7 bases are shared with TRBD1. This CDR3 has 13 amino acids. The germline V gene encodes CDR1 SGHAT and CDR2 FQNNGV. V dropped 5 bases and J dropped 3; count of bases not matched to a gene: 4. DNA for the CDR3: TGTGCCAGCAGCCCGGGACAGAACTACGAGCAGTACTTC. Encoded protein: CASSPGQNYEQYF.

J is TRBJ2-7 and V is TRBV7-9; 8 positions agree with TRBD2. This CDR3 comprises 13 residues. V trimming: 5 bases; J trimming: 5 bases; junction bases outside the gene matches: 5. The germline V gene encodes CDR1 SEHNR and CDR2 FQNEAQ (reference sequence). The CDR3 DNA reads TGTGCCAGCAGCCCGGGACTAGACAACGAGCAGTACTTC. Its protein product is CASSPGLDNEQYF.

V and J are TRBV30 and TRBJ2-2; weak D call: TRBD2 (6 bases). V lost 2 bases, J lost 3 bases, and 10 bases lay in between. CDR3 length: 14 amino acids. CDR1 and CDR2 (germline): GTSNPN, SVGIG (reference sequence). DNA of the CDR3: TGTGCCTGGAGTCGGGACTTTGACACCGGGGAGCTGTTTTTT. Translated: CAWSRDFDTGELFF.

This clonotype was seen only a few times. The J gene is TRBJ2-1, the V gene TRBV5-8; 15 bases are a match to TRBD2. Germline CDR1 is SGHTS and CDR2 is YDEGEE. V trimming: 4 bases; J trimming: 1 base; junction bases outside the gene matches: 6. The CDR3 totals 18 residues. The CDR3 here is CASSRGTSGRTSYNEQFF. The CDR3 DNA sequence: TGTGCCAGCAGCCGAGGGACTAGCGGGAGGACGTCCTACAATGAGCAGTTCTTC.